This entry concerns a single T cell receptor beta chain. The data stem from a study of OX40 agonist ivuxolimab in advanced cancers. CDR1 and CDR2 (germline): SEHNR, FQNEAQ (reference sequence). The trim removed 3 bases at V and 5 bases at J, leaving 9 bases unmatched. This CDR3 comprises 17 residues. The method was immunoSEQ multiplex PCR; TCRdb's version includes in-frame clones alone and lacks a portion of them. The sample holds tens of thousands of clones, 81% seen once. This receptor was identified in an adult with an advanced solid tumor such as melanoma, head and neck, liver or kidney cancer. The genes are TRBV7-9 and TRBJ2-1; 11 positions agree with TRBD2. The sequences come from CD4+ or CD8+ T cells sorted from blood, collected in a trial of the OX40 agonist ivuxolimab. The CDR3 sequence: CASSLMPGTSGHNEQFF. CDR3 nucleotides: TGTGCCAGCAGCTTGATGCCCGGGACTAGCGGTCACAATGAGCAGTTCTTC.